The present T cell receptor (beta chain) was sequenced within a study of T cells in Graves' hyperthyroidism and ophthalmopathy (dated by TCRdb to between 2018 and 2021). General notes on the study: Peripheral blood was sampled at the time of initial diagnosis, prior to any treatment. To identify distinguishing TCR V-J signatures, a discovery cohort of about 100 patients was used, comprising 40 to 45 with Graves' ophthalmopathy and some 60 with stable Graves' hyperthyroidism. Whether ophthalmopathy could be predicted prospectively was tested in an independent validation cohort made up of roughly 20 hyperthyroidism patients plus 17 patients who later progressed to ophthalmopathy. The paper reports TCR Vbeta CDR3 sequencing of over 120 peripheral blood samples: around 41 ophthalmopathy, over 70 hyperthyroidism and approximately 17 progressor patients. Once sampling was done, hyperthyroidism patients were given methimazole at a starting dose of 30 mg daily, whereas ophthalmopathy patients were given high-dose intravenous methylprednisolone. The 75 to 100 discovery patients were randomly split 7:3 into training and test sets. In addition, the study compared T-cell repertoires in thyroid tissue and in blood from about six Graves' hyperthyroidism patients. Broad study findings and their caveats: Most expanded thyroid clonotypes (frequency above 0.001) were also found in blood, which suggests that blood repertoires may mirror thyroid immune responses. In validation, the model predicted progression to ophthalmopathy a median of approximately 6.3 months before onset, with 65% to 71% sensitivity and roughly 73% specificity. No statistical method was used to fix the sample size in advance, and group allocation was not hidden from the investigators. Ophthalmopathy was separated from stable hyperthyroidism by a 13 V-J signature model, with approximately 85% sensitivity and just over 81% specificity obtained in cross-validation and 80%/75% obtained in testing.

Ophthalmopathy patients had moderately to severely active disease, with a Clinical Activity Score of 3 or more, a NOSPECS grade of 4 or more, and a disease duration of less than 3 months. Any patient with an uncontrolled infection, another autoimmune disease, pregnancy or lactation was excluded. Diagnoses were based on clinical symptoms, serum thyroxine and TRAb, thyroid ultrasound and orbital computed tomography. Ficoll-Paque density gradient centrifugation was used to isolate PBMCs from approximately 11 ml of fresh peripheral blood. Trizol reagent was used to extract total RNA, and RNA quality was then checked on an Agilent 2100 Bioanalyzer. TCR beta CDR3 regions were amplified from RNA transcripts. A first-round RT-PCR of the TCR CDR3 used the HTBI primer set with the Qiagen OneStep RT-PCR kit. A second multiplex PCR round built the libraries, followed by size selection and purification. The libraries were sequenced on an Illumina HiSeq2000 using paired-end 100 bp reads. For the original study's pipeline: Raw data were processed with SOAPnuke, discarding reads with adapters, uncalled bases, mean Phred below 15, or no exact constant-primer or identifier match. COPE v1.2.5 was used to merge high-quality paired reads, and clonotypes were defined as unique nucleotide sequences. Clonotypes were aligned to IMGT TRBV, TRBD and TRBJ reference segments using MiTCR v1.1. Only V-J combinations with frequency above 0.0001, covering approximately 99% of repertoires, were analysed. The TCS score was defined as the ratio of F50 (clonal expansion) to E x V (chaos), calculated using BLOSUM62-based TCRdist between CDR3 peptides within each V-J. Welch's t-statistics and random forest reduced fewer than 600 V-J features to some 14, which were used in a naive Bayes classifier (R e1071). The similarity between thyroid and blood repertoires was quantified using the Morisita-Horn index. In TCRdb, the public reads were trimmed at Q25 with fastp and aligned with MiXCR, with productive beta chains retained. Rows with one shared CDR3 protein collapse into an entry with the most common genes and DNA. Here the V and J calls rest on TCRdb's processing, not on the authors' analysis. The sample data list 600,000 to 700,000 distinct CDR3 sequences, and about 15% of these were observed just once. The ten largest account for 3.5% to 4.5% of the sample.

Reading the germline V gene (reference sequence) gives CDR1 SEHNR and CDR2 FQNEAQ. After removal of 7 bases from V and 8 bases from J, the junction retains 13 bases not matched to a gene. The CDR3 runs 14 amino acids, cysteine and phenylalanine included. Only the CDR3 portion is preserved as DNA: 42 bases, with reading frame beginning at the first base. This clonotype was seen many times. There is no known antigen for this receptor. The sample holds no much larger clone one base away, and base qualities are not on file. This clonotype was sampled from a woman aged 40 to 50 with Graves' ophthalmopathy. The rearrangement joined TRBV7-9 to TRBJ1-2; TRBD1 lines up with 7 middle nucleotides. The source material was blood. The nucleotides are TGTGCCAGCACCCTCCGTACAGGGGTGGGAGGCTACACCTTC. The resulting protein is CASTLRTGVGGYTF.